A selection of T cell receptor beta chains follows, all from one sample in a study of T cell responses to AZD1222 COVID-19 vaccine. Generated by immunoSEQ multiplex PCR, the TCRdb table keeps only in-frame clones and is missing some. The repertoire includes some 120,000 clones, 90% of them detected once, and about 4.4% sits in the top ten. The sequenced sample was peripheral blood, obtained on day 0 of MenACWY control vaccination. The source of these receptors is an adult in good health. CDR3s include the opening cysteine and the closing phenylalanine or tryptophan. The order of the fields is CDR3 protein, V gene.

CASSPGGHSNQPQHF	TRBV28
CASSSDRGRGNQPQHF	TRBV5-6
CASSLGPGQGTRSGYTF	TRBV28
CASSREGTKQETQYF	TRBV6-6
CASSLGGYTATDTQYF	TRBV5-6
CASMRATGRAGYTF	TRBV28
CSASPHLRDNTYEQYF	TRBV20-1
CASGWRTGNTGELFF	TRBV28
CASFSQGRDQPQHF	TRBV28
CASRRTVYNSPLHF	TRBV28
CASSLEGELGYTF	TRBV5-6
CASRDRASGANVLTF	TRBV4-2
CASSLVPGSLAAYNEQFF	TRBV7-2
CASSLFPPTGGYNEQFF	TRBV27
CATQGGRNSNQPQHF	TRBV19
CASSVEPSISPLHF	TRBV28
CASSLAPSGSTDTQYF	TRBV7-6
CASSMSGRDIQYF	TRBV7-6
CASSKSDSFYQPQHF	TRBV19
CASSFGGLIYTF	TRBV7-9
CASSQEGHSNQPQHF	TRBV4-2
CASSKAQGPSGNGANVLTF	TRBV21-1
CASSLWTRNYEQYF	TRBV28
CASSLGVTSGRALETQYF	TRBV11-2
CASRSGGGGGSPLHF	TRBV27
CASSLAPSGGARETQYF	TRBV7-6
CASSQDIQGDSSF	TRBV3-1/TRBV3-2
CASSLTGGSHNEQFF	TRBV5-1
CATQVRGRGGTEAFF	TRBV6-5
CASSLAGREGSPLHF	TRBV7-9
CSGLDGSLNLNF	TRBV29-1
CASSSGAAETQYF	TRBV9
CASSSGGRGAGYTF	TRBV5-4
CASSLVGGAGTGELFF	TRBV7-9
CASSQNVGGEEKLFF	TRBV3-1/TRBV3-2
CASSFPGGVYGYTF	TRBV28
CASSSLTGNRADTQYF	TRBV19
CASRKTGTNEQFF	TRBV2
CASSEARGGGWTEAFF	TRBV6-1
CASSYASGGRETQYF	TRBV6-5
CASSFYRSEPQHF	TRBV28
CASSLIGDEQFF	TRBV7-9
CASSPWTSGAYNEQFF	TRBV5-6
CASTSGLGHFYNEQFF	TRBV28
CASTYGVGNQPQHF	TRBV28
CASSLGRDTRSEKLFF	TRBV7-9
CASSLRSLTPGGEQYF	TRBV27
CASSYSDSHYGYTF	TRBV6-5
CASSMGRVSVDTQYF	TRBV19
CASSPTVGGAGNTIYF	TRBV27
CASRGTSGGYGYTF	TRBV10-1
CSVGGYYEQYF	TRBV20-1
CASSYRVRPRTDTQYF	TRBV6-2/TRBV6-3
CASSQEEWGVNQPQHF	TRBV4-3
CASSLEYRGFNTIYF	TRBV28
CASSERASVYNEQFF	TRBV25-1
CASSYSISQPQHF	TRBV6-2/TRBV6-3
CASSLAGSGTGELFF	TRBV5-1
CASSQDTGKDTQYF	TRBV4-3
CASSWQGATEAFF	TRBV6-5